The 6 T cell receptor beta chains given below trace back to one sample, sequenced in a study of Ad26.COV2.S vaccination and SARS-CoV-2 variants. The assay was immunoSEQ multiplex PCR, and TCRdb's table has in-frame clones only and misses some. The sample includes around 250,000 clones, roughly 89% of them seen just once. Treatment noted: roughly 20 received Ad26.COV2.S at low or high dose, single or two shots; about 5 received placebo; per-sample allocation not given. Material that was analyzed had been drawn on day 63 after the first vaccine or placebo injection. The sequences come from peripheral blood, collected in a trial of Ad26.COV2.S vaccine versus placebo. The receptors shown here come from a person aged 18 to 65 who received the Ad26.COV2.S COVID-19 vaccine or a placebo.

This clone occurred a few times. The V gene is TRBV5-6, the J gene TRBJ2-7; 8 bases agree with TRBD1. V shed 1 base and J 3 bases; nucleotides not matched to a gene: 0. Germline V CDR1 and CDR2: SGHDT, YYEEEE. CDR3 size: 13 residues. CDR3 DNA sequence: TGTGCCAGCAGCTTGACAGGGGGCTACGAGCAGTACTTC. Amino acid sequence: CASSLTGGYEQYF.

This chain connects TRBV18 to TRBJ2-2; D perhaps matches TRBD1 (6 bases). The V gene lost 3 bases and the J gene lost 4 bases, with 12 bases spanning the gap. CDR1 is KGHSH, CDR2 LQKENI, per germline. The CDR3 loop spans 15 amino acids. The CDR3 protein is CASSPVQGSTGELFF. The CDR3 bases are TGTGCCAGCTCACCCGTACAGGGTTCCACCGGGGAGCTGTTTTTT.

This sequence joins TRBV5-1 and TRBJ1-4; D is uncertain. CDR1 and CDR2 from the germline V gene are SGHRS and YFSETQ. CDR3 size: 14 residues. The ends were cut back, 1 base at V and 8 bases at J, with 12 bases in the middle. CDR3 residues: CASSLTPIGEKLFF. The CDR3 region has the DNA TGCGCCAGCAGCTTGACCCCGATCGGGGAAAAACTGTTTTTT. The full variable domain, completed using reference TRBV5-1 and TRBJ1-4, is KAGVTQTPRYLIKTRGQQVTLSCSPISGHRSVSWYQQTPGQGLQFLFEYFSETQRNKGNFPGRFSGRQFSNSRSEMNVSTLELGDSALYLCASSLTPIGEKLFFGSGTQLSVL.

This rearrangement joins TRBV2 to TRBJ2-1; no firm D call. The CDR3 covers 13 residues. The V gene lost 7 bases and the J gene lost 6 bases, with 13 bases spanning the gap. Germline lookup yields CDR1 SNHLY and CDR2 FYNNEI. For the CDR3, the DNA is TGTGCCAGCACCTCTGGTACTCTCAATGAGCAGTTCTTC. The encoded protein is CASTSGTLNEQFF. The entire variable domain, with the rest obtained from reference TRBV2 and TRBJ2-1, is as follows: EPEVTQTPSHQVTQMGQEVILRCVPISNHLYFYWYRQILGQKVEFLVSFYNNEISEKSEIFDDQFSVERPDGSNFTLKIRSTKLEDSAMYFCASTSGTLNEQFFGPGTRLTVL.

The rearrangement links TRBV5-1 to TRBJ1-1, with D tentatively TRBD1 (6 bases). This CDR3 contains 13 residues. CDR1 is SGHRS, CDR2 YFSETQ, per germline. Trimming took off 7 bases at V and 3 bases at J, with 13 bases between the two ends. CDR3 DNA sequence: TGCGCCAGCTCTTGGGGGCTGGACACTGAAGCTTTCTTT. Translation gives CASSWGLDTEAFF. The whole variable domain, filled in from reference TRBV5-1 and TRBJ1-1, reads KAGVTQTPRYLIKTRGQQVTLSCSPISGHRSVSWYQQTPGQGLQFLFEYFSETQRNKGNFPGRFSGRQFSNSRSEMNVSTLELGDSALYLCASSWGLDTEAFFGQGTRLTVV.

V usage is TRBV7-9 and J usage is TRBJ1-1; 7 nucleotides match TRBD1. The CDR3 is 13 residues long. The germline CDR1 and CDR2 sequences are SEHNR and FQNEAQ (reference sequence). The J segment lost 2 bases and the V segment lost 8 bases, leaving 5 bases of the junction unmatched. CDR3 in DNA: TGTGCCAGCGGAAACAGGGGTAACACTGAAGCTTTCTTT. Its protein is CASGNRGNTEAFF.